This is a list of T cell receptor beta chains from one sample in a study of glioma-infiltrating T cells. Each CDR3 protein gets one entry after TCRdb re-called the multiplex PCR reads with MiXCR. In the table there are roughly 120,000 distinct CDR3 sequences, less than 30% of which are singletons. Sequencing was performed on glioma tissue, nonneoplastic brain tissue, or PBMCs (not recorded which). The receptors here all came from a human donor with low-grade glioma or glioblastoma, undergoing nonglioma brain surgery, or in good health (not recorded which). CDR3s include the opening cysteine and the closing phenylalanine or tryptophan. A D gene is named only where the DNA matches it firmly. Some rows have no size entry. The others give once, few or many, or a class for an expanded clone.

TRBV28	TRBJ2-7	many	-	TGTGCCAGCAGTTTTAATCCGAAGTCCTACGAGCAGTACTTC	CASSFNPKSYEQYF
TRBV29-1	TRBJ2-7	many	TRBD2	TGCAGCGTTAGATCTAGCGGGATCTACGAGCAGTACTTC	CSVRSSGIYEQYF
TRBV12-3/TRBV12-4	TRBJ2-7	few	-	TGTGCCAGCGGTCGAGGACTGGGGGGCTCCTACGAGCAGTACTTC	CASGRGLGGSYEQYF
TRBV4-1	TRBJ2-7	many	TRBD2	TGCGCCAGCAGCCAAGTCTCCAGCGGGATTTACGAGCAGTACTTC	CASSQVSSGIYEQYF
TRBV5-1	TRBJ1-3	few	-	TGCGCCAGCAGCTTGAACGGGGTTGGAAACACCATATATTTT	CASSLNGVGNTIYF
TRBV19	TRBJ2-1	many	-	TGTGCCAGTAGATCACCGGGACTCAGCAATGAGCAGTTCTTC	CASRSPGLSNEQFF
TRBV18	TRBJ2-7	-	-	TGTGCCAGCTCACAGGGTGAGGTCGAGCAGTACTTC	CASSQGEVEQYF
TRBV5-4	TRBJ2-3	many	-	TGTGCCAGCAGCTTGGGGGGGCGCGCAGATACGCAGTATTTT	CASSLGGRADTQYF
TRBV4-1	TRBJ1-5	few	TRBD1	TGCGCCAGCAGCCAAGACGGGACAGTAAGGACCCAGCCCCAGCATTTT	CASSQDGTVRTQPQHF
TRBV7-6	TRBJ2-7	many	TRBD1	TGTGCCAGCAGCTTAGGGACAGGGGCCTACGAGCAGTACTTC	CASSLGTGAYEQYF
TRBV3-1	TRBJ2-3	few	TRBD2	TGTGCCAGCAGCCAAGGACTAGCGGGAGGGCCGACAGATACGCAGTATTTT	CASSQGLAGGPTDTQYF
TRBV20-1	TRBJ2-7	many	TRBD2	TGCAGTGCTAGAGTGGGGGGGTACGAGCAGTACTTC	CSARVGGYEQYF
TRBV7-2	TRBJ2-1	-	TRBD2	TGTGCCAGCAGAACGGGACTAGCGGGAGCGGGTGAGCAGTTCTTC	CASRTGLAGAGEQFF
TRBV4-2	TRBJ1-1	many	TRBD1	TGTGCCAGCAGCCCCTCGACAGGGGGGGCGAACACTGAAGCTTTCTTT	CASSPSTGGANTEAFF
TRBV7-9	TRBJ2-7	many	-	TGTGCCAGCAGCTTAGGACTAGCCTACGAGCAGTACTTC	CASSLGLAYEQYF
TRBV12-3/TRBV12-4	TRBJ2-7	-	TRBD2	TGTGCCAGCAGTCCAACCGGGGGACTAGCGGGAGGGCCCGCCCACGAGCAGTACTTC	CASSPTGGLAGGPAHEQYF
TRBV28	TRBJ2-1	many	-	TGTGCCAGCAGTCTGACTCCGACCTCCTACAATGAGCAGTTCTTC	CASSLTPTSYNEQFF
TRBV11-2	TRBJ2-1	-	-	TGTGCCAGCAGCTTAGGGACTTACAATGAGCAGTTCTTC	CASSLGTYNEQFF
TRBV27	TRBJ2-7	many	-	TGTGCCAGCAGTTTACCAGGACGGCTCATCTACGAGCAGTACTTC	CASSLPGRLIYEQYF
TRBV19	TRBJ2-7	-	-	TGTGCCAGTAGTATCGGGTTAGGATGCTACGAGCAGTACTTC	CASSIGLGCYEQYF
TRBV20-1	TRBJ2-1	many	-	TGCAGTGCTTCACCGACGATCCCGAGCTCCTACAATGAGCAGTTCTTC	CSASPTIPSSYNEQFF
TRBV7-2	TRBJ2-7	many	TRBD2	TGTGCCAGCAGCTTAGAGGCTAGCGGGAGGGAAGAGCAGTACTTC	CASSLEASGREEQYF
TRBV7-9	TRBJ2-7	many	TRBD2	TGTGCCAGCAGAGGGACTAGCGGGAGCGAGCAGTACTTC	CASRGTSGSEQYF
TRBV12-3/TRBV12-4	TRBJ2-3	many	-	TGTGCCAGCAGTCCTTTAGTGGGAGGACCAGATACGCAGTATTTT	CASSPLVGGPDTQYF
TRBV6-5	TRBJ1-2	-	TRBD1	TGTGCCAACAGTTACTATCCGACCATGGGACAGTATGGTTACACCTTC	CANSYYPTMGQYGYTF
TRBV5-4	TRBJ2-3	few	-	TGTGCCAGCAATGACCATACCCCCACAGATACGCAGTATTTT	CASNDHTPTDTQYF
TRBV6-4	TRBJ2-3	once	-	TGTGCCAGCAGTGACTCGGGTCAGGGAGATATTGATACGCAGTATTTT	CASSDSGQGDIDTQYF
TRBV20-1	TRBJ2-1	-	-	TGCAGCCCGCCACTACGGGAGAGGAGCTCCTACAATGAGCAGTTCTTC	CSPPLRERSSYNEQFF
TRBV7-2	TRBJ2-7	many	TRBD2	TGTGCCAGCAGCTTTTTAGCGGGGGATACCTACGAGCAGTACTTC	CASSFLAGDTYEQYF
TRBV2	TRBJ2-1	medium-sized	TRBD1	TGTGCCAGCTGCCGGGACAGTCTTTCCAATGAGCAGTTCTTC	CASCRDSLSNEQFF
TRBV7-2	TRBJ2-5	many	-	TGTGCCAGCAGCTTAAGGGCAGCTCAAGAGACCCAGTACTTC	CASSLRAAQETQYF
TRBV11-2	TRBJ2-5	-	-	TGTGCCAGCAGCCCCCGGACTACGAGGTACCAAGAGACCCAGTACTTC	CASSPRTTRYQETQYF
TRBV7-9	TRBJ2-7	many	TRBD2	TGTGCCGGCGCCGCGGGAGGGTACGAGCAGTACTTC	CAGAAGGYEQYF
TRBV7-2	TRBJ2-4	many	-	TGTGCCAGCAGCTTAGTTTCCTGGGATGGCATTCAGTACTTC	CASSLVSWDGIQYF
TRBV4-1	TRBJ2-5	many	TRBD1	TGCGCCAGCAGCCAAGGAAGAAGACAGGGGACCCAGTACTTC	CASSQGRRQGTQYF
TRBV10-3	TRBJ2-3	many	-	TGTGCCATCGCCGGAGAGGTTGCAGATACGCAGTATTTT	CAIAGEVADTQYF
TRBV19	TRBJ2-2	many	-	TGTGCCAGTAGTATCGGGGGAGCGTACACCGGGGAGCTGTTTTTT	CASSIGGAYTGELFF
TRBV6-1	TRBJ2-1	many	TRBD2	TGTGCCAGCAGCTCACTAGCGGGGACCTACAATGAGCAGTTCTTC	CASSSLAGTYNEQFF
TRBV12-3/TRBV12-4	TRBJ2-1	-	-	TGTGCCAGCAGGCCGGTGGCAGGGCGCTCCTACACTGAGCAGTTCTTC	CASRPVAGRSYTEQFF
TRBV6-1	TRBJ2-7	many	TRBD1	TGTGCCAGCAGTACACAGGGGATCTCCTACGAGCAGTACTTC	CASSTQGISYEQYF
TRBV6-1	TRBJ2-7	-	-	TGTGCCAGCAGTCCAAGGACGGGGGCGGCCTACGAGCAGTACTTC	CASSPRTGAAYEQYF
TRBV7-2	TRBJ2-5	many	-	TGTGCCAGCAGCCCATTGAACAGGGAAGAGACCCAGTACTTC	CASSPLNREETQYF
TRBV29-1	TRBJ1-1	many	-	TGCAGCGTAGGGCGAGCGAACACTGAAGCTTTCTTT	CSVGRANTEAFF
TRBV12-3/TRBV12-4	TRBJ2-7	many	TRBD2	TGTGCCAGCAGACCGCGTAGCGGGGGGGGCTACGAGCAGTACTTC	CASRPRSGGGYEQYF
TRBV5-1	TRBJ2-3	-	-	TGCGCCAGCAGTTACATGGACAGATTCACAGATACGCAGTATTTT	CASSYMDRFTDTQYF
TRBV28	TRBJ1-6	many	-	TGTGCCAGCAACACCCCAGGAGTAGACTCACCCCTCCACTTT	CASNTPGVDSPLHF
TRBV4-1	TRBJ1-3	many	-	TGCGCCAGCAGCCAGGGGACTGAAACGAGAAACACCATATATTTT	CASSQGTETRNTIYF
TRBV29-1	TRBJ2-7	-	-	TGCAGCGTTGAAGACAGCGAACACTACGAGCAGTACTTC	CSVEDSEHYEQYF
TRBV29-1	TRBJ2-5	-	-	TGCAGCGTTGATTATTCGGCAGGGCTGGAGTCGGGGGAGACCCAGTACTTC	CSVDYSAGLESGETQYF
TRBV4-3	TRBJ2-7	-	-	TGCGCCAGCAGCCATCTACTAACGGGAGAGAAGAACGAGCAGTACTTC	CASSHLLTGEKNEQYF
TRBV6-1	TRBJ2-6	many	-	TGTGCCAGCAGTAACAGGACAAGCATCCACGTCCTGACTTTC	CASSNRTSIHVLTF
TRBV7-9	TRBJ2-3	many	-	TGTGCCAGCCCCTCCCGTGCTAGCCCAGGCGCAGATACGCAGTATTTT	CASPSRASPGADTQYF
TRBV6-2/TRBV6-3	TRBJ2-3	-	-	TGTACCAGCAGTGAGCGAAATGCCAGAGATACGCAGTATTTT	CTSSERNARDTQYF